The clone carrying this T cell receptor beta chain has just a few counts. Its antigen remains unknown. This entry belongs to a study of blood T cell dynamics during melanoma immunotherapy. CDR1 SGDLS and CDR2 YYNGEE come from the germline V gene. Deletions cut 1 base from V and 1 base from J, with 14 bases between. The CDR3 extends over 17 amino acids. Overall study findings and caveats: Clones driving repertoire changes may be melanoma-specific or general immune activation. Unlike progressors, later disease-control patients had W3 repertoires gaining clonality or diversity.

A fixed DNA input of 350 ng was used per bulk PBMC sample. The data were produced by immunoSEQ multiplex PCR, yet TCRdb's version contains in-frame clones alone and is incomplete. The sample consists of about 10,000 clones, around 90% of them appearing once. Time point denoted: pre-treatment baseline. The material sequenced was blood, taken from a patient treated with checkpoint blockade. The chain couples TRBV9 to TRBJ2-2; D is perhaps TRBD1 (6 bases). This TCR derives from a human donor with melanoma. The CDR3 sequence is CASSVKRDTGNTGELFF. CDR3 DNA: TGTGCCAGCAGCGTAAAAAGGGACACTGGGAACACCGGGGAGCTGTTTTTT.